The 27 T cell receptor beta chains reported below all come from one sample, sequenced in a study of PD-1 blockade in classical Hodgkin lymphoma. Each patient relapsed following autologous stem cell transplantation, and prior brentuximab vedotin exposure differed. Sequenced by immunoSEQ multiplex PCR; TCRdb stores in-frame clones only, minus some. This table has tens of thousands of clones, roughly 91% appearing once. The specimen comprised peripheral blood mononuclear cells (PBMCs), sampled at baseline. These receptors originate from a human donor with classical Hodgkin lymphoma.

The chain recombines TRBV27 with TRBJ2-7, with 8 nucleotides matching TRBD2. The CDR3 has 16 amino acids. CDR1 and CDR2 (germline): MNHEY, SMNVEV (reference sequence). The V and J ends lost 4 bases and 2 bases, in that order; junction bases with no gene match: 10. DNA for the CDR3: TGTGCCAGCAGTTCATCTATAGCGGGAAGCCCCTACGAGCAGTACTTC. Residues: CASSSSIAGSPYEQYF.

V and J are TRBV2 and TRBJ1-5, with a weak D call TRBD1 (5 bases). The germline CDR1 and CDR2 sequences are SNHLY and FYNNEI. Trimming removed 3 bases from V and 1 base from J, with 10 bases in between. This CDR3 has 15 residues. The chain's CDR3 is CASSEFGASNQPQHF. The CDR3 coding sequence is TGTGCCAGCAGTGAGTTTGGGGCAAGCAATCAGCCCCAGCATTTT.

The chain is built from TRBV2 and TRBJ2-3; 7 bases line up with TRBD2. Germline values: CDR1 SNHLY, CDR2 FYNNEI. CDR3 length: 17 amino acids. With V trimmed by 3 bases and J by 0 bases, 9 bases remained unmatched. CDR3 bases: TGTGCCAGCAGTGACCCTTTAGCGGGCCTCAGCACAGATACGCAGTATTTT. Translating it yields CASSDPLAGLSTDTQYF.

The chain combines TRBV2 with TRBJ1-1; D is undetermined. The V end was cut by 7 bases, the J end by 5 bases, with 23 bases between. Germline V gene data show CDR1 as SNHLY and CDR2 as FYNNEI. The CDR3 is 16 residues long. The DNA of the CDR3 is TGTGCCAGCACCCCCGAATCTTTGACAATCTTTACTGAAGCTTTCTTT. It specifies CASTPESLTIFTEAFF.

The gene calls are TRBV27 and TRBJ2-7; TRBD2 is a possible D gene (6 bases). CDR1 and CDR2 (germline): MNHEY, SMNVEV (reference sequence). Deletions cut 5 bases from V and 3 bases from J, with 14 bases between. This CDR3 contains 14 residues. In DNA, the CDR3 is TGTGCCAGCAGTCCACTCGGGGGAGGCTACGAGCAGTACTTC. Translation: CASSPLGGGYEQYF.

The chain has TRBV4-1 and TRBJ2-3; D is ambiguous. The length of the CDR3 is 13 residues. V shed 1 base and J shed 4 bases, with 6 bases lying between them. CDR1 is MGHRA, CDR2 YSYEKL, per germline. CDR3 amino acids: CASSQGSPDTQYF. The DNA of the CDR3 is TGCGCCAGCAGCCAAGGTTCCCCAGATACGCAGTATTTT.

The chain recombines TRBV19 with TRBJ1-4, with unresolved D. The CDR3 extends over 15 amino acids. The germline CDR1 and CDR2 sequences are LNHDA and SQIVND (reference sequence). With 7 bases removed from V and 4 bases from J, the gap between germline ends came to 16 bases. CDR3 residues: CASTQVAVLNEKLFF. Written as DNA, the CDR3 is TGTGCCAGTACCCAAGTGGCAGTTCTTAATGAAAAACTGTTTTTT.

The chain combines TRBV9 with TRBJ1-1, with 8 bases aligning to TRBD1. The CDR3 covers 18 residues. V lost 1 base to trimming and J lost 2 bases; unmatched junction nucleotides: 13. Germline V gene data show CDR1 as SGDLS and CDR2 as YYNGEE. This chain's CDR3 is CASSVLDRGRPLNTEAFF. CDR3 DNA: TGTGCCAGCAGCGTACTAGACAGGGGACGCCCGCTCAACACTGAAGCTTTCTTT.

This chain joins TRBV27 and TRBJ2-1, with 9 nucleotides matching TRBD1. Germline CDR1 MNHEY, CDR2 SMNVEV (reference sequence). With 2 bases clipped from V and 4 bases from J, the junction kept 3 bases outside the gene matches. This CDR3 has 15 amino acids. In DNA, the CDR3 is TGTGCCAGCAGTTTACAAGGGACAGGGTACAATGAGCAGTTCTTC. This translates into CASSLQGTGYNEQFF.

V gene TRBV19 combines with J gene TRBJ2-7; perhaps TRBD2 as D (6 bases). The CDR3 runs to 16 residues. Germline lookup yields CDR1 LNHDA and CDR2 SQIVND (reference sequence). V lost 1 base to trimming and J lost 0 bases, with 13 bases between them. The CDR3 nucleotides are TGTGCCAGTAGTATAGTGGCGGGGATGAGCTCCTACGAGCAGTACTTC. It codes for CASSIVAGMSSYEQYF.

The J gene is TRBJ1-2, the V gene TRBV5-1, with D possibly TRBD1 on 6 matching bases. CDR3 size: 16 residues. V was pared by 4 bases and J by 4 bases, with 20 bases between. The germline gives CDR1 SGHRS, CDR2 YFSETQ. Written as DNA, the CDR3 is TGCGCCAGCAGCCAGGGACACTCGGGGGAGAGCTATGGCTACACCTTC. Protein sequence: CASSQGHSGESYGYTF. Supplemented by reference TRBV5-1 and TRBJ1-2, the full variable domain reads KAGVTQTPRYLIKTRGQQVTLSCSPISGHRSVSWYQQTPGQGLQFLFEYFSETQRNKGNFPGRFSGRQFSNSRSEMNVSTLELGDSALYLCASSQGHSGESYGYTFGSGTRLTVV.

The chain links TRBV7-7 to TRBJ1-5; possibly TRBD1 for D (6 bases). Trimming took off 3 bases at V and 6 bases at J, with 12 bases between the two ends. This CDR3 spans 14 amino acids. Looked up from germline, CDR1 is SSHAT and CDR2 is FNYEAQ (reference sequence). DNA for the CDR3: TGTGCCAGCAGCTTTATGACGGGGGCTCAGCCCCAGCATTTT. It is translated as CASSFMTGAQPQHF. Full variable domain (remainder filled in from reference TRBV7-7 and TRBJ1-5): GAGVSQSPRYKVTKRGQDVTLRCDPISSHATLYWYQQALGQGPEFLTYFNYEAQPDKSGLPSDRFSAERPEGSISTLTIQRTEQRDSAMYRCASSFMTGAQPQHFGDGTRLSIL.

This clone was observed a single time. This chain connects TRBV5-1 to TRBJ1-1; no reliable D call. V was shortened by 4 bases and J by 4 bases, with 11 bases between the two germline ends. The germline CDR1 and CDR2 sequences are SGHRS and YFSETQ. The CDR3 is 13 residues long. CDR3 region: CASSGQDLTEAFF. CDR3 coding DNA: TGCGCCAGCAGCGGGCAAGATCTCACTGAAGCTTTCTTT.

V and J are TRBV6-5 and TRBJ2-4, with D possibly being TRBD2 (6 bases). The ends were cut back, 6 bases at V and 3 bases at J, with 15 bases in the middle. Germline V gene sequence: CDR1 MNHEY, CDR2 SVGAGI. CDR3 length equals 15 residues. The CDR3 loop is CASSRPGLGKNIQYF. The CDR3 DNA reads as TGTGCCAGCAGCCGCCCGGGACTTGGCAAAAACATTCAGTACTTC.

This chain links TRBV27 with TRBJ2-5; the match to TRBD2 covers 9 bases. The CDR3 sequence is 14 residues long. Germline values: CDR1 MNHEY, CDR2 SMNVEV (reference sequence). V lost 3 bases and J lost 5; bases outside the gene matches: 4. CDR3 loop: CASSLQTSGETQYF. DNA of the CDR3: TGTGCCAGCAGTTTGCAAACTAGCGGGGAGACCCAGTACTTC.

Here the CDR3 DNA reads TGTGCCAGCAGCTTAGAGGGAACGGGGACTGAAGCTTTCTTT. This sequence encodes CASSLEGTGTEAFF. The chain uses TRBV7-9 and TRBJ1-1; D call uncertain. V was cut by 1 base and J by 5 bases, with 11 bases left in between. This CDR3 contains 14 residues. CDR1 and CDR2 from the germline V gene are SEHNR and FQNEAQ (reference sequence).

The chain links TRBV30 to TRBJ1-4; D is undetermined. CDR1 GTSNPN and CDR2 SVGIG come from the germline V gene (reference sequence). V lost 0 bases to trimming and J lost 5 bases, with 25 bases between them. The CDR3 sequence is 19 residues long. The CDR3 here is CAWSVAKLGGPNSNEKLFF. Written as DNA, the CDR3 is TGTGCCTGGAGTGTAGCCAAACTAGGTGGCCCTAATTCAAATGAAAAACTGTTTTTT.

The chain carries TRBV5-1 and TRBJ2-6; D gene unclear. From germline, CDR1 is SGHRS and CDR2 YFSETQ. The CDR3 consists of 15 residues. V dropped 4 bases and J dropped 4 bases, with 12 bases sitting between them. In DNA form, the CDR3 reads TGCGCCAGCAGCCCAGCTGCTTCGGGGGCCAACGTCCTGACTTTC. Residues: CASSPAASGANVLTF.

V and J are TRBV5-1 and TRBJ2-6; D is unclear. CDR1 and CDR2 (germline): SGHRS, YFSETQ. V was pared by 0 bases and J by 0 bases, with 10 bases between. The CDR3 extends over 17 amino acids. The CDR3 DNA is TGCGCCAGCAGCTTGGAACACAGTCGCTCTGGGGCCAACGTCCTGACTTTC. Amino acids: CASSLEHSRSGANVLTF.

This sequence joins TRBV9 and TRBJ2-1, with D possibly TRBD1 on 5 matching bases. V was cut by 4 bases and J by 0 bases, with 11 bases left in between. The CDR3 is made up of 15 amino acids. CDR1 and CDR2 from the germline V gene are SGDLS and YYNGEE. This chain's CDR3 is CASSLTASSYNEQFF. CDR3 DNA: TGTGCCAGCAGCTTGACAGCCAGCTCCTACAATGAGCAGTTCTTC.

The DNA of the CDR3 is TGTGCCAGTAGCTATGGACAGCTGCAAGAGACCCAGTACTTC. It is translated as CASSYGQLQETQYF. V usage is TRBV19 and J usage is TRBJ2-5; tentatively, D is TRBD1 (6 bases). Trimming took off 6 bases at V and 2 bases at J, with 13 bases between the two ends. This CDR3 has 14 residues. Germline loops: CDR1 LNHDA, CDR2 SQIVND (reference sequence).

This chain links TRBV6-1 with TRBJ1-1; D call uncertain. Trimming shortened V by 6 bases and J by 0 bases, and 14 bases separated the two germline ends. The CDR3 is made up of 15 amino acids. The germline gives CDR1 MNHNS, CDR2 SASEGT. CDR3 nucleotide sequence: TGTGCCAGCAGCTCGGCCGTATGGTTGAACACTGAAGCTTTCTTT. It specifies CASSSAVWLNTEAFF.

The CDR3 sequence is CASSLSSTVDVPGNYGYTF. The CDR3 DNA is TGTGCCAGCAGTTTAAGCTCTACAGTAGACGTTCCGGGTAACTATGGCTACACCTTC. The V call is TRBV27, the J call TRBJ1-2; D is unclear. The CDR3 consists of 19 residues. The V gene's germline CDR1 is MNHEY and CDR2 SMNVEV (reference sequence). Trimming pared 2 bases from V and 1 base from J, leaving 23 bases between.

This clone was observed once. DNA for the CDR3: TGTGCCAGCACCATAATCTTCGGGGTCGGCACTGAAGCTTTCTTT. Protein product: CASTIIFGVGTEAFF. The genes are TRBV2 and TRBJ1-1; no firm D call. The CDR3 is 15 residues long. Trimming left V 7 bases short and J 4 bases short, with 19 bases between. From germline, CDR1 is SNHLY and CDR2 FYNNEI. The entire variable domain, with the rest obtained from reference TRBV2 and TRBJ1-1, is as follows: EPEVTQTPSHQVTQMGQEVILRCVPISNHLYFYWYRQILGQKVEFLVSFYNNEISEKSEIFDDQFSVERPDGSNFTLKIRSTKLEDSAMYFCASTIIFGVGTEAFFGQGTRLTVV.

The chain combines TRBV27 with TRBJ1-6, with D possibly matching TRBD1 (6 bases). Trimming left V 4 bases short and J 10 bases short, with 14 bases between. The CDR3 is 14 amino acids. Germline values: CDR1 MNHEY, CDR2 SMNVEV (reference sequence). CDR3 residues: CASSWGDNGSPLHF. CDR3 sequence (DNA): TGTGCCAGCAGTTGGGGGGACAATGGATCACCCCTCCACTTT.

The chain combines TRBV30 with TRBJ1-6; D gene unclear. Germline assignment: CDR1 GTSNPN and CDR2 SVGIG (reference sequence). The CDR3 runs to 13 residues. V was pared by 4 bases and J by 8 bases, with 12 bases between. The CDR3 bases are TGTGCCTGGACGGGCTCCCTGGATTCACCCCTCCACTTT. Its translation is CAWTGSLDSPLHF. The variable domain in full, with the rest retrieved from reference TRBV30 and TRBJ1-6, is SQTIHQWPATLVQPVGSPLSLECTVEGTSNPNLYWYRQAAGRGLQLLFYSVGIGQISSEVPQNLSASRPQDRQFILSSKKLLLSDSGFYLCAWTGSLDSPLHFGNGTRLTVT.

The genes are TRBV18 and TRBJ2-5; TRBD1 aligns across 8 bases. This CDR3 region has 18 residues. The J segment lost 3 bases and the V segment lost 2 bases, leaving 14 bases of the junction unmatched. Looked up from germline, CDR1 is KGHSH and CDR2 is LQKENI. The CDR3 DNA follows: TGTGCCAGCTCACCATCTCGGATCAGGGGGCTAGAAAAAGAGACCCAGTACTTC. This gives the protein CASSPSRIRGLEKETQYF. Supplemented by reference TRBV18 and TRBJ2-5, the full variable domain reads NAGVMQNPRHLVRRRGQEARLRCSPMKGHSHVYWYRQLPEEGLKFMVYLQKENIIDESGMPKERFSAEFPKEGPSILRIQQVVRGDSAAYFCASSPSRIRGLEKETQYFGPGTRLLVL.